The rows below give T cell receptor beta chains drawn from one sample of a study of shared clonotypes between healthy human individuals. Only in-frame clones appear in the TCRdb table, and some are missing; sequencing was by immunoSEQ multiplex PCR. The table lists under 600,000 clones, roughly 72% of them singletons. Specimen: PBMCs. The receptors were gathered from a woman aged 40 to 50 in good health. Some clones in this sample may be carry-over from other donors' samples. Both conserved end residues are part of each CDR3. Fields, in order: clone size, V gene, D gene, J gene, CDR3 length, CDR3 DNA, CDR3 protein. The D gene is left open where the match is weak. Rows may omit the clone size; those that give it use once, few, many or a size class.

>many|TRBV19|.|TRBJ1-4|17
TGTGCCAGTAGTGGTCCAGGGGATCCGGCAACTAATGAAAAACTGTTTTTT
CASSGPGDPATNEKLFF
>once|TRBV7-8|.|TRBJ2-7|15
TGTGCCAGCACCCCTATGGGAGCTAATCCTTACGAGCAGTACTTC
CASTPMGANPYEQYF
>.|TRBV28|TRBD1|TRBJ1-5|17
TGTGCCAGCAGCCCCCCCCGGACAGGAGTAGCCAATCAGCCCCAGCATTTT
CASSPPRTGVANQPQHF
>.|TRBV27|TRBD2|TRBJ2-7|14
TGTGCCAGCAGTCCGCAGCGGGGTTTCTACGAGCAGTACTTC
CASSPQRGFYEQYF
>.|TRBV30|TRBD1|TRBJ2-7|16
TGTGCCTGGAGTGTAACAGGGTTCGGACAGGGCAGCGAGCAGTACTTC
CAWSVTGFGQGSEQYF
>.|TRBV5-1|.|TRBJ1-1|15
TGCGCCAGCAGCCCGGACGGTGTCATGAACACTGAAGCTTTCTTT
CASSPDGVMNTEAFF
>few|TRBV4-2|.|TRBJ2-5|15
TGTGCCAGCAGCCAAGATAGGGGACTGACAGAGACCCAGTACTTC
CASSQDRGLTETQYF
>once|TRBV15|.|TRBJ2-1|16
TGTGCCACCAGCAGAGATTCAGACTCCCGTCGTTGGGAGCAGTTCTTC
CATSRDSDSRRWEQFF
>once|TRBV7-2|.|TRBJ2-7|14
TGTGCCAGCAGCACGGGACCTACTACCTACGAGCAGTACTTC
CASSTGPTTYEQYF
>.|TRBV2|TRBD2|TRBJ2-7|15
TGTGCCAGCAGTGTGTTGGGGGGGAAGTGGTACGAGCAGTACTTC
CASSVLGGKWYEQYF
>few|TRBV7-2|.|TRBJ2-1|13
TGTGCCAGCAGCTTCGGTGTGTCCAATGAGCAGTTCTTC
CASSFGVSNEQFF
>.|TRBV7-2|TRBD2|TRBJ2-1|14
TGTGCCAGCAGCTTCCTAGCGGGAGGTCATGAGCAGTTCTTC
CASSFLAGGHEQFF
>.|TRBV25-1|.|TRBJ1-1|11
TGTGCCAGCAGTGATGCGTCTGAAGCTTTCTTT
CASSDASEAFF
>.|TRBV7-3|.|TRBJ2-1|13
TGTGCCAGCAGCTTAGGACTTAACAATGAGCAGTTCTTC
CASSLGLNNEQFF
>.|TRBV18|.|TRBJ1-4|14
TGTGCCAGCTCACCAGCGCGTTCTAATGAAAAACTGTTTTTT
CASSPARSNEKLFF
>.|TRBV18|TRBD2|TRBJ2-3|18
TGTGCCAGCTCACCGGGACTAGCGGGTCCGACTAGGGCAGATACGCAGTATTTT
CASSPGLAGPTRADTQYF
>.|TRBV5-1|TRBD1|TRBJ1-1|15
TGCGCCAGCAGCTTCGGGACAGGGGGAGGTACTGAAGCTTTCTTT
CASSFGTGGGTEAFF
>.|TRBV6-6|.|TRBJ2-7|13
TGTGCCAGCAGTTACTCTCAGGGCTACGAGCAGTACTTC
CASSYSQGYEQYF
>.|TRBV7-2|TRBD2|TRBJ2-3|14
TGTGCCAGCGGGCCGGGCGGGAGGGCAGATACGCAGTATTTT
CASGPGGRADTQYF
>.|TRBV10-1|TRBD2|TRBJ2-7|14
TGCGCCACCCCTACTAGCGGAACTTCCTACGAGCAGTACTTC
CATPTSGTSYEQYF
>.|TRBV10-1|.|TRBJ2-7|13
TGCGCCAGCAGTGAAGGGGACCTCACCGAGCAGTACTTC
CASSEGDLTEQYF
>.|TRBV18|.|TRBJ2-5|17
TGTGCCAGCTCACCGACGAGGTCGGCAGGAGAGCAAGAGACCCAGTACTTC
CASSPTRSAGEQETQYF
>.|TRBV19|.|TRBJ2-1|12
TGTGCCAGTAGTATAGCGGGAGTAGCTTCGTTCTTC
CASSIAGVASFF
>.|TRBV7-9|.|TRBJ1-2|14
TGTGCCAGCAGCTTAGGGGTCCGCCCCTATGGCTACACCTTC
CASSLGVRPYGYTF
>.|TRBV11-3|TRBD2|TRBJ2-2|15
TGTGCCAGCAGCCCGGGACTAGCGGGGAACGGGGAGCTGTTTTTT
CASSPGLAGNGELFF
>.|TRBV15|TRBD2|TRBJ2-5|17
TGTGCCACCAGCAGAGAGGGACTAGCGGGAGGAGGGGAGACCCAGTACTTC
CATSREGLAGGGETQYF
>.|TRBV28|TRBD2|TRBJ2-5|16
TGTGCCAGCAGTGCTAGCGGGAGGGCCGTAGAAGAGACCCAGTACTTC
CASSASGRAVEETQYF
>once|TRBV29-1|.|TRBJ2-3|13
TGCAGCGTTGAAGATCTTCGGGCAGATACGCAGTATTTT
CSVEDLRADTQYF
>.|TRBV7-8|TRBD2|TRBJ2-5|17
TGTGCCAGCAGCCCCCGAGGACTAGCGGGAAAGTCAGAGACCCAGTACTTC
CASSPRGLAGKSETQYF
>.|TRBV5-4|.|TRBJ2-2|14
TGTGCCAGCAGCTTTGGGTCGGACACCGGGGAGCTGTTTTTT
CASSFGSDTGELFF
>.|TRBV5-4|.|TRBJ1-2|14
TGTGCCAGCAGCTTGGGAGACAGAATTTATGGCTACACCTTC
CASSLGDRIYGYTF
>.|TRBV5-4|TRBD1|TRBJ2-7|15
TGTGCCAGCAGCTTGGCGATGGACAGGGTGGATGAGCAGTACTTC
CASSLAMDRVDEQYF
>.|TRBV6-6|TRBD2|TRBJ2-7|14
TGTGCCAGCAGGGATGGGACTAGCCTGGACGAGCAGTACTTC
CASRDGTSLDEQYF